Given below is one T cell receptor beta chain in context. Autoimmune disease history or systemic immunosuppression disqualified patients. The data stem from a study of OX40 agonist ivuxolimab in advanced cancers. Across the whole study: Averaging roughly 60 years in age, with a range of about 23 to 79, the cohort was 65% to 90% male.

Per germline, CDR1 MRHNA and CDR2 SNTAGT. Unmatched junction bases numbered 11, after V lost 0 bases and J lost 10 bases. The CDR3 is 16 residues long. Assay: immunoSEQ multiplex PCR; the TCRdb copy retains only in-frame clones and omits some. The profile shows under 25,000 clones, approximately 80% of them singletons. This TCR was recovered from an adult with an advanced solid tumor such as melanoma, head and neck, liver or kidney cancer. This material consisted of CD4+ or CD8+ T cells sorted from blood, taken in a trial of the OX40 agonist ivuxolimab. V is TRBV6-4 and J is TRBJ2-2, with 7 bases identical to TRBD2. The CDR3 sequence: CASSDSGHGGSVELFF. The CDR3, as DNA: TGTGCCAGCAGTGACTCGGGGCACGGCGGGAGTGTGGAGCTGTTTTTT.